This T cell receptor beta chain was retrieved from a study of blood T cells in healthy people across ages. Trimming left V 1 base short and J 9 bases short, with 10 bases between. This CDR3 is 12 amino acids long. CDR1 is DFQATT, CDR2 SNEGSKA, per germline (reference sequence). Sample-barcoded 5' priming and a J-beta primer mix drove a second PCR of roughly 7 to 11 cycles. TCRdb re-derived calls from the 5' RACE reads in MiXCR, one entry per CDR3 protein. This table holds around 1,500,000 distinct CDR3 sequences, roughly 45% found once. The sample holds a few counts of this clonotype. The V call is TRBV20-1, the J call TRBJ2-1; tentative D call: TRBD2 (6 bases). Sequences were obtained from blood. The sequence derives from a young woman in good health. The CDR3 DNA sequence: TGCAGTGCTAGAGTGGCGGGATTTGAGCAGTTCTTC. Its translation is CSARVAGFEQFF.